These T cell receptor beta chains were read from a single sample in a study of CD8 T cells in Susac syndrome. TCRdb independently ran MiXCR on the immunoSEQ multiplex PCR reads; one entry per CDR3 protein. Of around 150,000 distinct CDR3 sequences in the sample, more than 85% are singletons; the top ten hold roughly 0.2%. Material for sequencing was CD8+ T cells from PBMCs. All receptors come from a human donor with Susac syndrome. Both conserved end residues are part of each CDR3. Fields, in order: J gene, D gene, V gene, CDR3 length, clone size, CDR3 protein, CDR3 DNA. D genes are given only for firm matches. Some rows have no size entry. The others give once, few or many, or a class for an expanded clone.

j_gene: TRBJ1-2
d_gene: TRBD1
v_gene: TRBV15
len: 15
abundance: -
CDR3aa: CATSSTGGVMYGYTF
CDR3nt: TGTGCCACCAGCAGCACAGGGGGCGTAATGTATGGCTACACCTTC

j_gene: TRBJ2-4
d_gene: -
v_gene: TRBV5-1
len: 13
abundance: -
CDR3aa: CASSPDATDRQYF
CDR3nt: TGCGCCAGCAGCCCGGACGCGACCGACCGACAGTACTTC

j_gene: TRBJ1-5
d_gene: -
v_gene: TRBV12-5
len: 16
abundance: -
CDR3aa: CASGLVRVGSNQPQHF
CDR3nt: TGTGCTAGTGGTTTGGTAAGGGTGGGAAGCAATCAGCCCCAGCATTTT

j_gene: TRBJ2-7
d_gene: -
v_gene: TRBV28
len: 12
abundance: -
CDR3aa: CASSLEPQEQYF
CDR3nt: TGTGCCAGCAGTTTGGAGCCGCAGGAGCAGTACTTC

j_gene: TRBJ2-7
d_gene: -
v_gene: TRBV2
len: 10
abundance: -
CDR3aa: CASLGYEQYF
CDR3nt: TGTGCCAGCCTCGGCTACGAGCAGTACTTC

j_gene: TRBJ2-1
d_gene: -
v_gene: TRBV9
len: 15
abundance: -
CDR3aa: CASSVEAGVVNEQFF
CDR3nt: TGTGCCAGCAGCGTAGAGGCCGGGGTAGTCAATGAGCAGTTCTTC

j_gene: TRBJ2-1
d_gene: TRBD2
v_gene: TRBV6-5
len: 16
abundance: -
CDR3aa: CASSYDLAGGPNEQFF
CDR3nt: TGTGCCAGCAGTTACGATCTAGCGGGAGGGCCGAATGAGCAGTTCTTC

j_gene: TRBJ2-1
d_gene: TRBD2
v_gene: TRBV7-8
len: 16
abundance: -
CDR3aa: CASSPVAREYYNEQFF
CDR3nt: TGTGCCAGCAGCCCGGTTGCGCGGGAGTACTACAATGAGCAGTTCTTC

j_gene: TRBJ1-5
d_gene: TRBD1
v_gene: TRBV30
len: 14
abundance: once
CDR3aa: CAWSSGQGLSPSYF
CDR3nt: TGTGCCTGGAGTTCCGGACAGGGCCTAAGCCCGTCCTATTTT

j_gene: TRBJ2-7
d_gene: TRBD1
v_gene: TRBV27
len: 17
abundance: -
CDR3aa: CASSLSNAGTGSYEQYF
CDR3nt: TGTGCCAGCAGTTTATCCAACGCCGGGACAGGGTCCTACGAGCAGTACTTC

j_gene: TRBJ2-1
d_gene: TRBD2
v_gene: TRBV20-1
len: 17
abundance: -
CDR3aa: CSARQIFGAGDYNEQFF
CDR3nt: TGCAGTGCTAGACAAATCTTCGGAGCGGGAGACTACAATGAGCAGTTCTTC

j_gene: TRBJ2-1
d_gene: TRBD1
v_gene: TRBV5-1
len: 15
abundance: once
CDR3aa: CASVPGTVKDNEQFF
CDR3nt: TGCGCCAGCGTCCCCGGGACAGTGAAAGACAATGAGCAGTTCTTC

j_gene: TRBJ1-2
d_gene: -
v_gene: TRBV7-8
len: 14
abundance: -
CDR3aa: CASSGIQRYDGYTF
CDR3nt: TGTGCCAGCAGCGGAATCCAGCGCTACGATGGCTACACCTTC

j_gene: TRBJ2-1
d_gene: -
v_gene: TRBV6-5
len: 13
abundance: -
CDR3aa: CASGRLGEDEQFF
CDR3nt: TGTGCCAGCGGCCGACTGGGGGAGGATGAGCAGTTCTTC

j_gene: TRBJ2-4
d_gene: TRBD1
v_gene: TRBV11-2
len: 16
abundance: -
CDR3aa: CASSTHRGRLENIQYF
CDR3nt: TGTGCCAGCAGCACCCACAGGGGGCGACTTGAAAACATTCAGTACTTC

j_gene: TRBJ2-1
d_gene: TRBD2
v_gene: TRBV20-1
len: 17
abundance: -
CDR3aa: CSARDETSLRRRDEQFF
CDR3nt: TGCAGTGCTAGAGATGAGACTAGCCTACGCAGAAGGGATGAGCAGTTCTTC

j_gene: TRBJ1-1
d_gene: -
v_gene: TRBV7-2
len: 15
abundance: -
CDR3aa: CASSSTPRRDTEAFF
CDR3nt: TGTGCCAGCAGCTCCACCCCACGACGGGACACTGAAGCTTTCTTT

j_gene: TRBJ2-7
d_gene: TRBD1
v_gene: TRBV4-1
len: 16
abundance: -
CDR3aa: CASSQTMGQGLYEQYF
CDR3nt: TGCGCCAGCAGCCAGACGATGGGACAGGGACTTTACGAGCAGTACTTC

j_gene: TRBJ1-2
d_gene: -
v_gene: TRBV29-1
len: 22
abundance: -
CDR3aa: CSVEKGDVAACCKIPPVYGYTF
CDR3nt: TGCAGCGTTGAAAAAGGAGACGTCGCGGCTTGCTGTAAGATCCCCCCGGTCTATGGCTACACCTTC

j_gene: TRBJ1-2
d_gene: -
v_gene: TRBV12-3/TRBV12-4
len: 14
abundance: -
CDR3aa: CASSAVGRLERYTF
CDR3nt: TGTGCCAGCAGTGCCGTCGGACGGTTGGAACGCTACACCTTC

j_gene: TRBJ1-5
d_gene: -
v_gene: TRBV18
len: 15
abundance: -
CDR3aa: CASSGREGPNQPQHF
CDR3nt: TGTGCCAGCTCAGGACGAGAGGGGCCAAATCAGCCCCAGCATTTT

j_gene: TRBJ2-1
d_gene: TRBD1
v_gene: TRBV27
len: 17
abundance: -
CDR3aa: CASSFYPGTGQYNEQFF
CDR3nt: TGTGCCAGCAGTTTCTATCCCGGGACAGGGCAATACAATGAGCAGTTCTTC

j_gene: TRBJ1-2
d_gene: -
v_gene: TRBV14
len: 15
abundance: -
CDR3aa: CASSQYAAANYGYTF
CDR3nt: TGTGCCAGCAGCCAATATGCAGCAGCTAACTATGGCTACACCTTC

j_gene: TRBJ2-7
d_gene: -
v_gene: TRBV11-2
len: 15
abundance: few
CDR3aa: CASSLGDGVTYEQYF
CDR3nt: TGTGCCAGCAGCTTGGGGGACGGAGTAACCTACGAGCAGTACTTC

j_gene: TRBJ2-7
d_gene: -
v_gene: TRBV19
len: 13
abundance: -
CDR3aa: CASRGGDSYEQYF
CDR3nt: TGTGCCAGTCGTGGCGGAGACTCCTACGAGCAGTACTTC

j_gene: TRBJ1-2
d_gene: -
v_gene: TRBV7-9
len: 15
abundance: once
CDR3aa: CASSSSDRPDYGYTF
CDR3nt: TGTGCCAGCAGTTCCTCGGACCGGCCCGACTATGGCTACACCTTC

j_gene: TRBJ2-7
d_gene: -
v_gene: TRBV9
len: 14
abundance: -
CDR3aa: CASSVGDNGGEQYF
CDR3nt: TGTGCCAGCAGCGTAGGGGACAATGGTGGAGAGCAGTACTTC

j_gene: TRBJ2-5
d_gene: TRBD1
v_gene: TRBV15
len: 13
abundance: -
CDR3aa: CATTGQTQETQYF
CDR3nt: TGTGCCACCACGGGACAGACCCAAGAGACCCAGTACTTC

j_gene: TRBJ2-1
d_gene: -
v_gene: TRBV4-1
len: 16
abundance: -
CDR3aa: CASSQPPGRGYNEQFF
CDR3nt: TGCGCCAGCAGCCAACCTCCTGGGCGCGGATACAATGAGCAGTTCTTC

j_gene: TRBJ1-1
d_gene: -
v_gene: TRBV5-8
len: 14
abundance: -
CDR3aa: CASSLTQGDTEAFF
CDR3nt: TGTGCCAGCAGCTTGACACAAGGGGACACTGAAGCTTTCTTT

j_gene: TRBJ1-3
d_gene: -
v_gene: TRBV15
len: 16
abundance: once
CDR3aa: CATSRSRDGPWNTIYF
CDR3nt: TGTGCCACCAGCAGATCCCGGGACGGTCCATGGAACACCATATATTTT

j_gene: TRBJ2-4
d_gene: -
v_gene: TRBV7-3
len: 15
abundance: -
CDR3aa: CASSSTGLAKNIQYF
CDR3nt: TGTGCCAGCAGTTCGACTGGACTAGCCAAAAACATTCAGTACTTC

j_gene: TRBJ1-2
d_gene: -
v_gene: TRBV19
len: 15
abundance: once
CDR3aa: CASSSIDEANYGYTF
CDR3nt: TGTGCCAGTAGTAGTATCGATGAGGCTAACTATGGCTACACCTTC

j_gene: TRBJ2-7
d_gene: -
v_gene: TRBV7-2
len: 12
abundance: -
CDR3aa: CASSALWNEQYF
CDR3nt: TGTGCCAGCAGCGCCCTTTGGAACGAGCAGTACTTC

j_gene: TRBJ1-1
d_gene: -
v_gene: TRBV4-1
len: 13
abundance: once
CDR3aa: CASSQSTFSEAFF
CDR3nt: TGCGCCAGCAGCCAATCTACCTTTTCTGAAGCTTTCTTT

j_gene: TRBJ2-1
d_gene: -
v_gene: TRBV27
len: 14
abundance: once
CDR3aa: CASRAGTHYNEQFF
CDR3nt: TGTGCCAGCCGCGCAGGGACACACTACAATGAGCAGTTCTTC

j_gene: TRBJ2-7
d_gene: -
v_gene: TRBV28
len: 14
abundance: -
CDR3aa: CASCLGGIHYEQYF
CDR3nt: TGTGCCAGCTGTCTGGGCGGAATCCACTACGAGCAGTACTTC

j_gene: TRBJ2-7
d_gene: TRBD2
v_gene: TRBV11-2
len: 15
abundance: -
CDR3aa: CASSLESGGAYEQYF
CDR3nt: TGTGCCAGCAGCTTAGAAAGCGGGGGTGCCTACGAGCAGTACTTC

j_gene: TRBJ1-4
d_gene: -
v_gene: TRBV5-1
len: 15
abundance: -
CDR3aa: CASRMGEGPNEKLFF
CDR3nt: TGCGCCAGCAGAATGGGGGAGGGACCTAATGAAAAACTGTTTTTT

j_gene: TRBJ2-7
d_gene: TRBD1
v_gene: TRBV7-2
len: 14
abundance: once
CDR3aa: CASSWDTGAYEQYF
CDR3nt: TGTGCCAGCAGCTGGGACACAGGGGCCTACGAGCAGTACTTC